The rows below give T cell receptor beta chains drawn from one sample of a study of T-cell reconstitution after alpha-beta-depleted transplantation in children. TCRdb reanalysed the PCR reads using MiXCR and keeps one entry per CDR3 protein. This sample has some 840,000 distinct CDR3 sequences, with 16% found just once. The sequences come from PBMCs, mostly from graft donor cells, collected 360 days after TCRalphabeta/CD19-depleted stem cell transplant. The receptors were sampled from a male patient under 18 who had a stem cell transplant for acute lymphoblastic leukemia, so the T cells may come from the graft donor. CDR3s include the opening cysteine and the closing phenylalanine or tryptophan. D genes are given only for firm matches. Size values are once, few and many counts, or a class for expanded clones, and some rows have none.

TRBV9	many	TRBJ2-1	-	TGTGCCAGCAGCGTAGGAGAGAACGCGCACAATGAGCAGTTCTTC	CASSVGENAHNEQFF
TRBV12-3/TRBV12-4	many	TRBJ2-7	-	TGTGCCAGCATGAAACCAGAGGGCTCGTACGAGCAGTACTTC	CASMKPEGSYEQYF
TRBV10-3	many	TRBJ1-5	-	TGTGCCTCCCAAGGTGGGGTGGGCAATCAGCCCCAGCATTTT	CASQGGVGNQPQHF
TRBV27	few	TRBJ2-1	TRBD2	TGTGCCAGCAGTTTTTCGATAGGGACTAGCGGATACAATGAGCAGTTCTTC	CASSFSIGTSGYNEQFF
TRBV2	-	TRBJ2-1	-	TGTGCCAGCAGGGGGCCACTCGACAATGAGCAGTTCTTC	CASRGPLDNEQFF
TRBV5-5	-	TRBJ2-5	-	TGTGCCAGCAGCCCCGTCAGCGGAAACCCCCAAGAGACCCAGTACTTC	CASSPVSGNPQETQYF
TRBV7-8	-	TRBJ1-1	TRBD1	TGTGCCAGCAGACAACAGGGGTTGAAGACTGAAGCTTTCTTT	CASRQQGLKTEAFF
TRBV4-1	-	TRBJ2-2	-	TGCGCCAGCAGCCAGATGGCTTGGCAGGGAAACACCGGGGAGCTGTTTTTT	CASSQMAWQGNTGELFF
TRBV4-1	-	TRBJ2-1	TRBD2	TGCGCCAGCAGCGCCGCGGGACTACTTTACAATGAGCAGTTCTTC	CASSAAGLLYNEQFF
TRBV11-2	many	TRBJ2-5	TRBD2	TGTGCCAGCAGCTTAGTAGGTCCGAGACTAGCCGTCGGAGAGACCCAGTACTTC	CASSLVGPRLAVGETQYF
TRBV5-1	many	TRBJ2-5	-	TGTGCCAGCAGCTTGGGGCCAGTCGAGACCCAGTACTTC	CASSLGPVETQYF
TRBV9	medium-sized	TRBJ2-7	-	TGTGCCAGCAGCGTAGGCAGAAGCTCCTACGAGCAGTACTTC	CASSVGRSSYEQYF
TRBV6-2/TRBV6-3	-	TRBJ2-1	-	TGTGCCAGCAGTTACGCAGCTCCTTCGGGGAATGAGCAGTTCTTC	CASSYAAPSGNEQFF
TRBV27	-	TRBJ2-3	-	TGTGCCAGCAGTTGGGGCCCCAGGAAAAGCACAGATACGCAGTATTTT	CASSWGPRKSTDTQYF
TRBV2	few	TRBJ2-7	TRBD2	TGTGCCAGCAGTGAACAAGCGGGAGCCCCCGAGCAGTACTTC	CASSEQAGAPEQYF
TRBV9	-	TRBJ2-2	-	TGTGCCAGCAGCCCCCCGACAGGGAAGGTAGCGGGCCTCACCGGGGAGCTGTTTTTT	CASSPPTGKVAGLTGELFF
TRBV9	-	TRBJ2-7	-	TGTGCCAGCAGCGTAGCTACAGGAGGGGTCGGCTCCTACGAGCAGTACTTC	CASSVATGGVGSYEQYF
TRBV5-6	-	TRBJ2-4	-	TGTGCCAGCAGCTTGGGTGGGAGTCTGAAAAACATTCAGTACTTC	CASSLGGSLKNIQYF
TRBV5-1	-	TRBJ2-3	TRBD2	TGCGCCAGCAGCACTAGCGGGAGGGGACCGGCGGATACGCAGTATTTT	CASSTSGRGPADTQYF
TRBV27	few	TRBJ2-1	TRBD2	TGTGCCAGCCGAGCAGGGCGAAGTGGACTAGCGGGAGAGAAATCCTACAATGAGCAGTTCTTC	CASRAGRSGLAGEKSYNEQFF
TRBV12-3/TRBV12-4	-	TRBJ2-3	TRBD2	TGTGCCAGCAACCTACTAGCGGGGGTTAGCACAGATACGCAGTATTTT	CASNLLAGVSTDTQYF
TRBV5-1	-	TRBJ2-5	-	TGCGCCAGCAGACCCTCCTGGGAGACCCAGTACTTC	CASRPSWETQYF
TRBV18	-	TRBJ2-3	TRBD1	TGTGCCAGCTCACTACAGGGGCCACCTGACGAGAAGCAGTATTTT	CASSLQGPPDEKQYF
TRBV5-1	few	TRBJ2-1	TRBD2	TGCGCCAGCAGCTGGACCAGCGGGAGAGGGTACAATGAGCAGTTCTTC	CASSWTSGRGYNEQFF
TRBV12-3/TRBV12-4	few	TRBJ1-1	-	TGTGCCAGCAGTTTAGTCGTCACAGTGGTAGCTTTCTTT	CASSLVVTVVAFF